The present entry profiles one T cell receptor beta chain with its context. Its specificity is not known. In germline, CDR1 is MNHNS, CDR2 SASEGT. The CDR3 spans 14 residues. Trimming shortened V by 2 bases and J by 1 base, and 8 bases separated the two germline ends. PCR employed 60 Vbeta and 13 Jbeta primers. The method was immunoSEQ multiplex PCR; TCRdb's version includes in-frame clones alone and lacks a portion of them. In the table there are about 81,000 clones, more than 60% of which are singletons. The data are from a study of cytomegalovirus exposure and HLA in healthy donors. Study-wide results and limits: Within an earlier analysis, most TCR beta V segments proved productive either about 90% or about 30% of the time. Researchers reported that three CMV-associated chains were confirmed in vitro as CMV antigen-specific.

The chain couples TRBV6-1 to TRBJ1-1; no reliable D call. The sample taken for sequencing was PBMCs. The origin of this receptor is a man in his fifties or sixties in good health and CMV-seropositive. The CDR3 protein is CASSERTGNTEAFF. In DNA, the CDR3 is TGTGCCAGCAGTGAAAGAACGGGGAACACTGAAGCTTTCTTT.